Listed below are T cell receptor beta chains from one sample, sequenced in a study of blood T cell repertoires in COVID-19. Method: immunoSEQ multiplex PCR; TCRdb's copy keeps in-frame clones and lacks some. The sample lists roughly 250,000 clones, about 82% occurring once. Sequencing input: PBMCs or T cells enriched from blood (not recorded which). These receptors were obtained from a woman aged 50 to 60 who had recovered from COVID-19. Each CDR3 is given with its conserved first and last residue. D genes are given only for firm matches. The size field is filled for only some rows; it gives once, few, many or a size class.

TRBV6-5	TRBJ2-7	.	.	TGTGCCAGTGCTACTAGGAGTTATAGAGACGAGCAGTACTTC	CASATRSYRDEQYF
TRBV4-3	TRBJ1-2	.	TRBD1	TGCGCCAGCAGCCAAGAGAGGGACAGGGGCGCGTATGGCTACACCTTC	CASSQERDRGAYGYTF
TRBV7-9	TRBJ2-7	.	TRBD1	TGTGCCAGCAGCTTTCGGACAGGGGCGAGCTCCTACGAGCAGTACTTC	CASSFRTGASSYEQYF
TRBV4-1	TRBJ2-7	.	TRBD1	TGCGCCAGCAGCCAAGCAGGGGGTGAGCAGTACTTC	CASSQAGGEQYF
TRBV7-2	TRBJ1-2	.	TRBD1	TGTGCCAGCAGCTCTGGGGGGACAGGGGTTTTCTATGGCTACACCTTC	CASSSGGTGVFYGYTF
TRBV28	TRBJ1-1	.	.	TGTGCCAGCAGTCGATCAGGGGTTATGAACACTGAAGCTTTCTTT	CASSRSGVMNTEAFF
TRBV2	TRBJ1-4	.	TRBD1	TGTGCCAGCAGGGATCCTTCCGGGACAGTGAGGAAAAAACTGTTTTTT	CASRDPSGTVRKKLFF
TRBV19	TRBJ1-2	.	TRBD1	TGTGCCAGTAGTTACTCGGGACAGGGGAACTTTGGCTACACCTTC	CASSYSGQGNFGYTF
TRBV6-1	TRBJ1-3	.	TRBD1	TGTGCCAGCGGTGACACAGGGGGCGCCGGAAACACCATATATTTT	CASGDTGGAGNTIYF
TRBV7-8	TRBJ1-1	.	.	TGTGCCAGCAGTTCAGGGGCCATGAACACTGAAGCTTTCTTT	CASSSGAMNTEAFF
TRBV12-5	TRBJ2-5	.	.	TGTGCTAGTTCCCGCGGGATGGGGGGGGCTGTGGAGACCCAGTACTTC	CASSRGMGGAVETQYF
TRBV2	TRBJ2-5	.	TRBD2	TGTGCCAGCAAGATGACTAGCCTCCAAGAGACCCAGTACTTC	CASKMTSLQETQYF
TRBV27	TRBJ1-5	.	TRBD1	TGTGCCAGCAGTCTTCGGACAGGGTATCAGCCCCAGCATTTT	CASSLRTGYQPQHF
TRBV18	TRBJ1-3	.	.	TGTGCCAGCTCACCCCTTAACTTCGAAGGAAACACCATATATTTT	CASSPLNFEGNTIYF
TRBV7-2	TRBJ2-4	.	.	TGTGCCAGCACCCTGTCGGGGAGATGGCAAAACATTCAGTACTTC	CASTLSGRWQNIQYF
TRBV7-2	TRBJ1-6	few	.	TGTGCCAGCAGCTTGGTTCGCGGTCAGGGGAATTCACCCCTCCACTTT	CASSLVRGQGNSPLHF
TRBV19	TRBJ2-1	.	TRBD2	TGTGCCAGTAGTACTCCCGGCGGGGGGAAGAATGAGCAGTTCTTC	CASSTPGGGKNEQFF
TRBV15	TRBJ2-7	.	TRBD1	TGTGCCACCAGCAGAGATCAAAGGACAGGGGGCTACGAGCAGTACTTC	CATSRDQRTGGYEQYF
TRBV5-1	TRBJ2-7	.	TRBD2	TGCGCCAGCAGCGTCCTAGCGGTCTCCTACGAGCAGTACTTC	CASSVLAVSYEQYF
TRBV3-1/TRBV3-2	TRBJ1-2	.	.	TGTGCCAGCAGCCCAGGCCCTGTCGGTGGCTACACCTTC	CASSPGPVGGYTF
TRBV30	TRBJ1-5	.	TRBD1	TGTGCCTGGAGTGTGTGGGACAGGGCATTGGGCAATCAGCCCCAGCATTTT	CAWSVWDRALGNQPQHF
TRBV19	TRBJ2-1	.	TRBD1	TGTGCCAGTAGCCGGACAGGGCCCTACAATGAGCAGTTCTTC	CASSRTGPYNEQFF
TRBV7-9	TRBJ2-7	.	.	TGTGCCAGCACTACGCCTCTAGCAGCCGAGCAGTACTTC	CASTTPLAAEQYF
TRBV6-5	TRBJ2-5	.	.	TGTGCCAGCAGTTACGTACGGGCCCAGGGCGGCACCCAGTACTTC	CASSYVRAQGGTQYF
TRBV5-1	TRBJ1-2	.	TRBD1	TGCGCCAGCAGCTCGGGACAGGGTAGGTTTGGCGGCTACACCTTC	CASSSGQGRFGGYTF
TRBV19	TRBJ2-7	.	.	TGTGCCAGTAGTATAGGTTTGCACAGGGTTTACGAGCAGTACTTC	CASSIGLHRVYEQYF